The sequence of this T cell receptor (beta chain) was determined in a study of beta chain features in type 1 diabetes. Whole-study context: The number of sorted cells examined across all samples was approximately 110,000,000. Study-wide points: cDNA-based reads could over-represent cells with high TCR expression. Patients' naive, central memory and Treg TCRB repertoires seemed closer to one another than those of healthy donors. Within each of all four CD4+ subsets, Type 1 diabetes patients had TCRB CDR3s that were moderately but significantly shorter.

The investigators reverse transcribed all of the isolated RNA, so they sequenced expressed TCRB transcripts. Using immunoSEQ multiplex PCR, the repertoire was profiled, and TCRdb retains in-frame clones only, with some absent. This sample has approximately 150,000 clones, with around 63% found just once. About this clone: The target antigen is unknown. Other DNA sequences in the sample encode the same CDR3.

The source of this sequence is a man aged 30 to 39 with type 1 diabetes. Sequences were obtained from naive CD4+ T cells from blood.

CDR3 residues: CASSPGGETQYF. For the CDR3, the DNA is TGTGCCAGCTCACCGGGCGGAGAGACCCAGTACTTC. The genes are TRBV18 and TRBJ2-5; D uncertain. Germline V gene data show CDR1 as KGHSH and CDR2 as LQKENI. The CDR3 is made up of 12 amino acids. Trimming pared 3 bases from V and 4 bases from J, leaving 6 bases between.